Following are 6 T cell receptor beta chains from one sample sequenced in a study of cytomegalovirus exposure and HLA in healthy donors. Produced via immunoSEQ multiplex PCR; TCRdb's table is partial and in-frame only. The sample carries roughly 150,000 clones, about 94% recorded once. Material: PBMCs. These receptor sequences come from a man aged 18 to 29 in good health and CMV-seropositive.

The chain combines TRBV5-5 with TRBJ2-3; 13 bases fit TRBD2. Germline V gene data show CDR1 as SGHKS and CDR2 as YYEKEE (reference sequence). The CDR3 is 18 residues long. Losses at the gene ends were 4 bases for V and 6 bases for J; bases not matched to a gene: 14. CDR3 nucleotide sequence: TGTGCCAGCAGCGGGGAGGGTCCGGGACTAGCGGGATTCGATACGCAGTATTTT. Translation: CASSGEGPGLAGFDTQYF.

With respect to this clone: This sample includes further DNA sequences coding for the same CDR3. V is TRBV18 and J is TRBJ1-2, with 11 bases fitting TRBD1. The CDR3 runs 14 residues. V shed 6 bases and J 3 bases; nucleotides not matched to a gene: 3. The germline V gene has CDR1 KGHSH and CDR2 LQKENI. The CDR3 coding sequence is TGTGCCAGCTCCCCGGGACAGGGGGACTATGGCTACACCTTC. As protein: CASSPGQGDYGYTF. Full variable domain (missing parts from reference TRBV18 and TRBJ1-2): NAGVMQNPRHLVRRRGQEARLRCSPMKGHSHVYWYRQLPEEGLKFMVYLQKENIIDESGMPKERFSAEFPKEGPSILRIQQVVRGDSAAYFCASSPGQGDYGYTFGSGTRLTVV.

V is TRBV5-1 and J is TRBJ2-1; the match to TRBD2 covers 12 bases. This CDR3 is 16 amino acids long. Germline assignment: CDR1 SGHRS and CDR2 YFSETQ. V shed 5 bases and J 9 bases; nucleotides not matched to a gene: 12. The chain's CDR3 is CASRSATSGRWSEQFF. The CDR3 DNA reads as TGCGCCAGCAGGTCCGCGACTAGCGGGAGATGGAGTGAGCAGTTCTTC.

J is TRBJ2-3 and V is TRBV9, with 13 bases matching TRBD2. J gave up 7 bases and V 5 bases, and 7 bases lay outside the gene matches. Germline loops: CDR1 SGDLS, CDR2 YYNGEE. The CDR3 is made up of 15 amino acids. The CDR3 sequence: CASSGLAGASNTQYF. Here the CDR3 DNA reads TGTGCCAGCAGTGGACTAGCGGGAGCCTCGAATACGCAGTATTTT.

The chain recombines TRBV10-3 with TRBJ1-1, with 7 nucleotides matching TRBD1. From germline, CDR1 is ENHRY and CDR2 SYGVKD. V was clipped by 10 bases and J by 0 bases; unmatched bases: 8. CDR3 length: 14 amino acids. The CDR3 here is CATSIGQVNTEAFF. As DNA, the CDR3 is TGTGCCACCTCAATTGGACAGGTGAACACTGAAGCTTTCTTT.

The chain has TRBV6-5 and TRBJ2-5; 7 bases match TRBD2. Per the germline V gene, CDR1 is MNHEY and CDR2 is SVGAGI. The ends lost 2 bases at V and 7 bases at J; junction bases unmatched: 10. The CDR3 runs to 15 residues. In nucleotides, the CDR3 is TGTGCCAGCAGTTACGGCGGGAGCGGTGGGGGGACCCAGTACTTC. Its protein product is CASSYGGSGGGTQYF.